This TCR beta chain was recorded in a study of T cell repertoires in cytomegalovirus infection. Study details: It was the public TCR beta signatures that indicated both CMV infection and matching HLA type.

The table lists this clonotype with many counts. Its antigen is not identified. Whole-study findings and limits: There were HLA-C-restricted CMV-specific TCR beta clonotypes dominating the ex vivo response. Individuals carrying CMV plus the relevant HLA were identified by cumulative frequency of public TCR beta families.

TCRdb re-analysed the reads in MiXCR, keeping a single row per CDR3 protein. The sample contains over 450,000 distinct CDR3 sequences, around 11% of which appear only once. The clonotype was recovered from a human donor in good health (CMV status not recorded). Some clones in this sample may be carry-over from other donors' samples. Source material: PBMCs.

The CDR3 sequence: CASSLDKSTDTQYF. CDR3 coding DNA: TGTGCCAGCAGCCTGGACAAGAGCACAGATACGCAGTATTTT. The chain has TRBV7-2 and TRBJ2-3, with D maybe TRBD1 (5 bases). This CDR3 is built from 14 residues. CDR1 SGHTA and CDR2 FQGNSA come from the germline V gene. Trimming pared 5 bases from V and 0 bases from J, leaving 9 bases between. The full variable domain, completed using reference TRBV7-2 and TRBJ2-3, is GAGVSQSPSNKVTEKGKDVELRCDPISGHTALYWYRQSLGQGLEFLIYFQGNSAPDKSGLPSDRFSAERTGGSVSTLTIQRTQQEDSAVYLCASSLDKSTDTQYFGPGTRLTVL.